These 24 T cell receptor beta chains originate from one sample sequenced in a study of T cell changes during pregnancy in multiple sclerosis. Profiled with immunoSEQ multiplex PCR; TCRdb holds only in-frame clones, not every one. Seen here are 45,000 to 65,000 clones, about 92% observed once, and the top ten hold roughly 0.59%. The material was CD4+ T cells from peripheral blood mononuclear cells, obtained after pregnancy. Receptor source: a female donor with multiple sclerosis, enrolled in a pregnancy study.

This clone turned up a few times. The chain uses TRBV4-3 and TRBJ1-1, with a tentative D call TRBD1 (6 bases). Trimming left V 2 bases short and J 1 base short, with 8 bases between. Germline V gene data show CDR1 as LGHNA and CDR2 as YSLEER. This CDR3 has 14 amino acids. DNA for the CDR3: TGCGCCAGCAGCCAACAGGACAGGAACACTGAAGCTTTCTTT. Amino acid sequence: CASSQQDRNTEAFF.

V is TRBV4-2 and J is TRBJ2-1; perhaps TRBD2 as D (5 bases). Germline V gene sequence: CDR1 LGHNA, CDR2 YNFKEQ. The CDR3 length is 17 residues. Trimming took off 3 bases at V and 0 bases at J, with 15 bases between the two ends. CDR3 in amino acids: CASSQEGGRYSYNEQFF. CDR3 coding DNA: TGTGCCAGCAGCCAGGAAGGCGGGCGTTACTCCTACAATGAGCAGTTCTTC.

The V and J genes are TRBV19 and TRBJ1-2; the match to TRBD1 covers 7 bases. Germline CDR1 is LNHDA and CDR2 is SQIVND (reference sequence). J was trimmed by 8 bases and V by 4 bases; bases with no gene match: 16. The CDR3 loop spans 16 amino acids. The CDR3 loop is CASSTTGTAVLRGYTF. The CDR3 DNA reads TGTGCCAGTAGTACCACCGGGACAGCCGTTCTTAGAGGCTACACCTTC.

This chain connects TRBV18 to TRBJ2-5, with no clear D. V was pared by 3 bases and J by 10 bases, with 15 bases between. CDR1 is KGHSH and CDR2 is LQKENI in the germline V gene. This CDR3 is 13 amino acids long. CDR3 loop: CASSPQELLGQYF. For the CDR3, the DNA is TGTGCCAGCTCACCCCAGGAACTCCTCGGCCAGTACTTC.

V and J are TRBV28 and TRBJ2-2, with 14 nucleotides matching TRBD2. Germline lookup yields CDR1 MDHEN and CDR2 SYDVKM. The CDR3 is 20 residues long. The trim removed 3 bases at V and 2 bases at J, leaving 11 bases unmatched. Here the CDR3 reads CASSLTGTGTSGSNTGELFF. CDR3 nucleotides: TGTGCCAGCAGTTTGACTGGTACCGGGACTAGCGGGAGTAACACCGGGGAGCTGTTTTTT.

This chain connects TRBV6-1 to TRBJ1-4; the match to TRBD1 covers 7 bases. Germline V gene sequence: CDR1 MNHNS, CDR2 SASEGT. Trimming took 4 bases from V and 0 from J; bases not matched to a gene: 5. CDR3 length equals 16 residues. The CDR3 DNA sequence: TGTGCCAGCAGTGGGGGACAGTTAGCAACTAATGAAAAACTGTTTTTT. Translated, it gives CASSGGQLATNEKLFF.

V gene TRBV19 combines with J gene TRBJ2-1; the match to TRBD2 covers 13 bases. The length of the CDR3 is 15 residues. After removal of 7 bases from V and 6 bases from J, the junction contained 6 bases not matched to a gene. Germline V gene sequence: CDR1 LNHDA, CDR2 SQIVND (reference sequence). As DNA, the CDR3 is TGTGCCAGTAACAAACTAGCGGGAGGGGTCAATGAGCAGTTCTTC. Translation gives CASNKLAGGVNEQFF.

J is TRBJ2-6 and V is TRBV7-2; 7 positions match TRBD1. The CDR3 runs 17 residues. The ends lost 5 bases at V and 1 base at J; junction bases unmatched: 8. Germline CDR1 reads SGHTA; CDR2 reads FQGNSA. The CDR3 region is CASSLRQGRSGANVLTF. The CDR3 bases are TGTGCCAGCAGCCTAAGACAGGGAAGGTCTGGGGCCAACGTCCTGACTTTC.

The CDR3: CASSYGLAGTDTQYF. The DNA for the CDR3 is TGTGCCAGCAGCTACGGACTAGCGGGCACAGATACGCAGTATTTT. The chain recombines TRBV7-9 with TRBJ2-3; 10 positions match TRBD2. This CDR3 is 15 amino acids long. Germline V CDR1 and CDR2: SEHNR, FQNEAQ (reference sequence). The ends lost 4 bases at V and 1 base at J; junction bases unmatched: 2. Combining the CDR3 with reference TRBV7-9 and TRBJ2-3 gives the whole variable domain DTGVSQNPRHKITKRGQNVTFRCDPISEHNRLYWYRQTLGQGPEFLTYFQNEAQLEKSRLLSDRFSAERPKGSFSTLEIQRTEQGDSAMYLCASSYGLAGTDTQYFGPGTRLTVL.

The chain joins TRBV19 to TRBJ1-3; perhaps TRBD1 as D (5 bases). The V and J ends lost 5 bases and 4 bases respectively, with 12 bases between them. The CDR3 covers 14 residues. The germline CDR1 and CDR2 sequences are LNHDA and SQIVND (reference sequence). The CDR3 here is CASSPHRQGNTIYF. In nucleotides, the CDR3 is TGTGCCAGTAGTCCCCACCGACAGGGAAACACCATATATTTT.

The chain combines TRBV11-3 with TRBJ1-1; unclear D gene. V was shortened by 1 base and J by 6 bases, with 12 bases between the two germline ends. The CDR3 spans 14 residues. The germline V gene encodes CDR1 SGHNT and CDR2 YENEEA. CDR3 residues: CASSLVPGNAEAFF. As DNA, the CDR3 is TGTGCCAGCAGCTTAGTGCCGGGTAATGCTGAAGCTTTCTTT.

The rearrangement joins TRBV9 to TRBJ1-3, with D possibly being TRBD1 (6 bases). The CDR3 contains 17 residues. Germline V lookup: CDR1 SGDLS, CDR2 YYNGEE. V was trimmed by 0 bases and J by 0 bases, leaving 13 bases between them. The CDR3 sequence is CASSVVPQTGSGNTIYF. DNA for the CDR3: TGTGCCAGCAGCGTAGTACCCCAGACAGGCTCTGGAAACACCATATATTTT.

The chain employs TRBV11-3 and TRBJ2-7, with 8 positions matching TRBD2. The length of the CDR3 is 13 residues. Trimming at V came to 5 bases and at J to 4 bases, leaving 4 bases not matched to a gene. Germline V CDR1 and CDR2: SGHNT, YENEEA. CDR3 bases: TGTGCCAGCAGCCGCACGGGAGGGTACGAGCAGTACTTC. Its protein is CASSRTGGYEQYF.

The CDR3 DNA follows: TGTGCCAGCAGCCCCCAACTAGCGGGAGGAACGACCGGGGAGCTGTTTTTT. Its protein is CASSPQLAGGTTGELFF. The chain couples TRBV7-2 to TRBJ2-2, with 12 nucleotides matching TRBD2. The CDR3 loop spans 17 amino acids. The V gene end was trimmed by 5 bases and the J gene end by 5 bases; junction bases not matched to a gene: 9. Germline CDR1 SGHTA, CDR2 FQGNSA.

The CDR3 is CASSVAWGGEAFF. Here the CDR3 DNA reads TGTGCCAGCAGCGTTGCCTGGGGGGGTGAAGCTTTCTTT. V is TRBV9 and J is TRBJ1-1; D perhaps matches TRBD1 (5 bases). The CDR3 covers 13 residues. Germline lookup yields CDR1 SGDLS and CDR2 YYNGEE. Between the trimmed V and J ends, which lost 2 bases and 7 bases, there was a span of 12 bases.

The J gene is TRBJ1-2, the V gene TRBV2, with D tentatively TRBD1 (5 bases). The V gene's germline CDR1 is SNHLY and CDR2 FYNNEI. This CDR3 has 13 residues. Trimming shortened V by 1 base and J by 7 bases, and 10 bases separated the two germline ends. This CDR3 reads CASSEEFQGGYTF. The CDR3 nucleotides read TGTGCCAGCAGTGAAGAATTCCAGGGTGGCTACACCTTC. The full variable domain, completed using reference TRBV2 and TRBJ1-2, is EPEVTQTPSHQVTQMGQEVILRCVPISNHLYFYWYRQILGQKVEFLVSFYNNEISEKSEIFDDQFSVERPDGSNFTLKIRSTKLEDSAMYFCASSEEFQGGYTFGSGTRLTVV.

The rearrangement joins TRBV28 to TRBJ2-1, with 12 nucleotides matching TRBD2. CDR3 length: 16 residues. V lost 6 bases, J lost 7 bases, and 10 bases stayed unmatched. Per the germline V gene, CDR1 is MDHEN and CDR2 is SYDVKM. DNA of the CDR3: TGTGCCAGCAGCATGATCCTAGCGGGAGGGGGTAATGAGCAGTTCTTC. Translated: CASSMILAGGGNEQFF.

The chain couples TRBV18 to TRBJ2-2, with D hard to call. Germline V gene lookup returns CDR1 KGHSH and CDR2 LQKENI. V lost 2 bases and J 0 bases, leaving 7 bases between the germline ends. The CDR3 runs to 15 residues. This CDR3 reads CASSPTVTNTGELFF. The CDR3 region has the DNA TGTGCCAGCTCACCAACGGTGACGAACACCGGGGAGCTGTTTTTT. Complete variable domain (other parts from reference TRBV18 and TRBJ2-2): NAGVMQNPRHLVRRRGQEARLRCSPMKGHSHVYWYRQLPEEGLKFMVYLQKENIIDESGMPKERFSAEFPKEGPSILRIQQVVRGDSAAYFCASSPTVTNTGELFFGEGSRLTVL.

The chain joins TRBV5-4 to TRBJ1-4; D unresolved. Germline-derived CDR1 and CDR2 are SGHNT and YYREEE (reference sequence). Trimming removed 4 bases from V and 7 bases from J, with 14 bases in between. This CDR3 has 14 residues. In nucleotides, the CDR3 is TGTGCCAGCAGCCTGACTGGTGGAGGTGAAAAACTGTTTTTT. Amino acids: CASSLTGGGEKLFF. Variable domain in full (rest from reference TRBV5-4 and TRBJ1-4): ETGVTQSPTHLIKTRGQQVTLRCSSQSGHNTVSWYQQALGQGPQFIFQYYREEENGRGNFPPRFSGLQFPNYSSELNVNALELDDSALYLCASSLTGGGEKLFFGSGTQLSVL.

V and J are TRBV5-8 and TRBJ2-5, with 8 bases lining up with TRBD2. The CDR3 is made up of 16 amino acids. The germline V gene has CDR1 SGHTS and CDR2 YDEGEE. The V and J ends lost 0 bases and 4 bases, in that order; junction bases with no gene match: 8. The CDR3 reads CASSLAGGGRRETQYF. CDR3 nucleotides: TGTGCCAGCAGCTTGGCCGGGGGGGGGCGAAGAGAGACCCAGTACTTC.

The chain has TRBV2 and TRBJ2-7; 8 nucleotides line up with TRBD1. The germline gives CDR1 SNHLY, CDR2 FYNNEI. With 3 bases clipped from V and 2 bases from J, the junction kept 3 bases outside the gene matches. The CDR3 is made up of 14 amino acids. The CDR3 DNA reads TGTGCCAGCAGTGACCCGGGACAGGCCTACGAGCAGTACTTC. Amino acids: CASSDPGQAYEQYF.

This chain links TRBV18 with TRBJ2-3, with 9 bases that match TRBD2. Germline CDR1 is KGHSH and CDR2 is LQKENI. V was pared by 4 bases and J by 2 bases, with 7 bases of the junction left unmatched. The CDR3 loop spans 16 amino acids. The CDR3 bases are TGTGCCAGCTCACTAACTAGCGGGTCACCCACAGATACGCAGTATTTT. It is translated as CASSLTSGSPTDTQYF. Complete variable domain (other parts from reference TRBV18 and TRBJ2-3): NAGVMQNPRHLVRRRGQEARLRCSPMKGHSHVYWYRQLPEEGLKFMVYLQKENIIDESGMPKERFSAEFPKEGPSILRIQQVVRGDSAAYFCASSLTSGSPTDTQYFGPGTRLTVL.

This clone was detected only once. The rearrangement uses TRBV4-1 and TRBJ1-4; no definite D call. This CDR3 has 17 amino acids. V shed 1 base and J shed 3 bases, with 15 bases lying between them. Germline V gene data show CDR1 as MGHRA and CDR2 as YSYEKL. This CDR3 is CASSQGYLPRANEKLFF. For the CDR3, the DNA is TGCGCCAGCAGCCAAGGGTACCTACCGAGGGCTAATGAAAAACTGTTTTTT.

V and J are TRBV11-3 and TRBJ2-7, with D tentatively TRBD2 (5 bases). The CDR3 is made up of 13 amino acids. Germline CDR1 and CDR2: SGHNT and YENEEA. Trimming removed 1 base from V and 6 bases from J, with 10 bases in between. The CDR3 loop reads CASSLGSSGEQYF. The CDR3 region has the DNA TGTGCCAGCAGCTTAGGATCAAGCGGCGAGCAGTACTTC.